This T cell receptor (beta chain) was identified during a study of graft-versus-host responses after intestinal transplantation. Study overall: Every recipient had anti-thymocyte globulin induction and about three years of tacrolimus plus steroids. Whole-study results and caveats: Allografts from individuals with graft-donor T cell macrochimerism displayed high graft-versus-host to host-versus-graft clonal ratios.

The CDR3 spans 15 residues. The germline V gene encodes CDR1 MNHNS and CDR2 SASEGT. Trimming took 7 bases from V and 1 from J; bases not matched to a gene: 4. Remarks on this clone: What it binds is not known.

Profiled with immunoSEQ multiplex PCR; TCRdb holds only in-frame clones, not every one. The table lists more than 95,000 clones, more than 85% of them singletons. Source: unstimulated CD4+ T cells sorted from spleen or lymph node cells, taken before intestinal transplant. This clonotype was obtained from a human donor who received an intestinal transplant. The rearrangement uses TRBV6-1 and TRBJ2-5, with 12 positions matching TRBD2. CDR3 sequence (DNA): TGTGCCAGCAACAGACTAGCGGGGGCCCAAGAGACCCAGTACTTC. This translates into CASNRLAGAQETQYF.